One and the same sample provided the 27 T cell receptor beta chains below, sequenced in a study of STAT5B mutations in CD4+ large granular lymphocyte leukemia. Using immunoSEQ multiplex PCR, the repertoire was profiled, and TCRdb retains in-frame clones only, with some absent. The sample comprises more than 20,000 clones, about 80% of which are singletons, and 0.4% to 0.5% rests with the top ten. Sequenced input: CD4+ T cells from blood buffy coats. The source is a human donor in good health.

V is TRBV5-6 and J is TRBJ2-7; TRBD1 agrees at 8 bases. Germline CDR1 SGHDT, CDR2 YYEEEE. The CDR3 covers 15 residues. With 4 bases clipped from V and 6 bases from J, the junction kept 12 bases outside the gene matches. The CDR3 is CASSLMDRDPGEQYF. Written as DNA, the CDR3 is TGTGCCAGCAGCCTTATGGACAGGGATCCGGGCGAGCAGTACTTC.

The V gene is TRBV10-3, the J gene TRBJ1-1; no clear D. V dropped 2 bases and J dropped 2 bases, with 15 bases sitting between them. The V gene's germline CDR1 is ENHRY and CDR2 SYGVKD. This CDR3 is built from 16 residues. The CDR3 nucleotides read TGTGCCATCAGTGAGGGAGAGGGAGGAGGAAACACTGAAGCTTTCTTT. Translating gives CAISEGEGGGNTEAFF.

Note on this clone: The same CDR3 can be traced to other DNA sequences in this sample. The genes are TRBV6-1 and TRBJ1-1; D is unclear. Deletions cut 4 bases from V and 0 bases from J, with 6 bases between. The CDR3 sequence is 13 residues long. CDR1 and CDR2 (germline): MNHNS, SASEGT. CDR3 protein: CASSGRLNTEAFF. The CDR3 nucleotides are TGTGCCAGCAGTGGACGGTTGAACACTGAAGCTTTCTTT.

The chain joins TRBV6-5 to TRBJ2-3; TRBD1 might be the D (5 bases). Trimming shortened V by 5 bases and J by 2 bases, and 11 bases separated the two germline ends. The germline gives CDR1 MNHEY, CDR2 SVGAGI. CDR3 length equals 14 residues. CDR3 amino acids: CASSPDRNTDTQYF. Here the CDR3 DNA reads TGTGCCAGCAGTCCCGACAGAAACACAGATACGCAGTATTTT.

The genes are TRBV2 and TRBJ2-1; 11 bases fit TRBD1. Germline V gene sequence: CDR1 SNHLY, CDR2 FYNNEI. V lost 3 bases to trimming and J lost 7 bases; unmatched junction nucleotides: 5. The CDR3 is made up of 15 amino acids. The CDR3 nucleotides read TGTGCCAGCAGTGACGGGACAGGGGGGTTGAATGAGCAGTTCTTC. This codes for CASSDGTGGLNEQFF.

This chain connects TRBV5-1 to TRBJ2-3; the match to TRBD2 covers 8 bases. The CDR3 extends over 15 amino acids. Germline CDR1 reads SGHRS; CDR2 reads YFSETQ. Losses at the gene ends were 0 bases for V and 4 bases for J; bases not matched to a gene: 4. Here the CDR3 DNA reads TGCGCCAGCAGCTTGGTCTCAGCGGGAGCAGATACGCAGTATTTT. As protein: CASSLVSAGADTQYF.

This clone came up a few times. The chain combines TRBV10-3 with TRBJ1-5, with D unclear. There are 14 residues in the CDR3. CDR1 is ENHRY, CDR2 SYGVKD, per germline. V lost 3 bases and J 6 bases, leaving 12 bases between the germline ends. The CDR3 spells CAISEGEGGQPQHF. The CDR3 coding sequence is TGTGCCATCAGTGAAGGCGAAGGAGGTCAGCCCCAGCATTTT.

The CDR3 DNA sequence: TGTGCCTGCGCCGAAGGACAGTACTTC. This gives the protein CACAEGQYF. The chain uses TRBV30 and TRBJ2-7; D gene uncertain. CDR1 and CDR2 from the germline V gene are GTSNPN and SVGIG (reference sequence). The CDR3 runs 9 residues. V was cut by 6 bases and J by 10 bases, with 10 bases left in between.

The CDR3 sequence: CASSWAPPGELFF. CDR3 in DNA: TGCGCCAGCAGCTGGGCCCCTCCCGGGGAGCTGTTTTTT. The genes are TRBV5-1 and TRBJ2-2; no firm D call. Looked up from germline, CDR1 is SGHRS and CDR2 is YFSETQ. CDR3 length equals 13 residues. V lost 3 bases to trimming and J lost 6 bases, with 9 bases between them.

J is TRBJ2-7 and V is TRBV4-1, with 11 nucleotides matching TRBD2. CDR1 and CDR2 from the germline V gene are MGHRA and YSYEKL. CDR3 length: 14 residues. V trimming: 6 bases; J trimming: 4 bases; junction bases outside the gene matches: 5. CDR3 residues: CASRPGLAAYEQYF. Written as DNA, the CDR3 is TGCGCCAGCAGACCGGGACTAGCGGCTTACGAGCAGTACTTC.

The V and J genes are TRBV11-2 and TRBJ2-5, with 7 positions matching TRBD2. The CDR3 is made up of 13 amino acids. Germline V CDR1 and CDR2: SGHAT, FQNNGV. The V gene end was trimmed by 4 bases and the J gene end by 4 bases; junction bases not matched to a gene: 3. The CDR3 sequence is CASSSTSAETQYF. The CDR3 coding sequence is TGTGCCAGCAGCTCCACTAGCGCAGAGACCCAGTACTTC.

The chain uses TRBV29-1 and TRBJ2-1, with 9 bases fitting TRBD2. The germline V gene encodes CDR1 SQVTM and CDR2 ANQGSEA. This CDR3 has 13 amino acids. The trim removed 6 bases at V and 5 bases at J, leaving 5 bases unmatched. The CDR3 sequence is CSVPGTSNNEQFF. In DNA form, the CDR3 reads TGCAGCGTCCCTGGGACTAGCAACAATGAGCAGTTCTTC.

The genes are TRBV7-9 and TRBJ1-5, with D unclear. The CDR3 runs 14 residues. Trimming pared 5 bases from V and 3 bases from J, leaving 11 bases between. CDR1 SEHNR and CDR2 FQNEAQ come from the germline V gene (reference sequence). DNA of the CDR3: TGTGCCAGCAGCCCTACAGAGTACAATCAGCCCCAGCATTTT. Amino acid sequence: CASSPTEYNQPQHF.

The chain is built from TRBV2 and TRBJ2-5; 7 nucleotides agree with TRBD2. This CDR3 contains 16 residues. V dropped 9 bases and J dropped 2; count of bases not matched to a gene: 15. CDR1 is SNHLY and CDR2 is FYNNEI in the germline V gene. The CDR3 sequence: CASRPLGQGGQETQYF. CDR3 sequence (DNA): TGTGCCAGTCGACCTTTAGGGCAGGGAGGGCAAGAGACCCAGTACTTC.

The chain combines TRBV30 with TRBJ1-2; unclear D gene. V was shortened by 0 bases and J by 4 bases, with 12 bases between the two germline ends. Per the germline V gene, CDR1 is GTSNPN and CDR2 is SVGIG (reference sequence). This CDR3 is built from 14 residues. The CDR3 spells CAWSVGGGSYGYTF. CDR3 nucleotide sequence: TGTGCCTGGAGTGTAGGTGGTGGCAGCTATGGCTACACCTTC.

This clone is a singleton in its sample. The chain recombines TRBV5-1 with TRBJ1-2; TRBD1 might be the D (5 bases). The CDR3 length is 14 residues. Trimming shortened V by 1 base and J by 4 bases, and 11 bases separated the two germline ends. The germline V gene encodes CDR1 SGHRS and CDR2 YFSETQ. CDR3 coding DNA: TGCGCCAGCAGCTTGATGGAAGGGGCCTATGGCTACACCTTC. Its translation: CASSLMEGAYGYTF.

This chain joins TRBV7-9 and TRBJ1-6, with 8 bases matching TRBD1. The CDR3 spans 15 residues. Trimming took 2 bases from V and 6 from J; bases not matched to a gene: 3. Germline CDR1 and CDR2: SEHNR and FQNEAQ (reference sequence). This CDR3 reads CASSLRQGANSPLHF. The CDR3 DNA sequence: TGTGCCAGCAGCTTAAGGCAGGGGGCTAATTCACCCCTCCACTTT.

This clone came up once. V usage is TRBV9 and J usage is TRBJ2-1; perhaps D is TRBD1 or TRBD2 (5 bases each). V gave up 2 bases and J gave up 0 bases, with 15 bases separating them. This CDR3 comprises 17 residues. Germline V lookup: CDR1 SGDLS, CDR2 YYNGEE. This CDR3 reads CASSVGTTFGSYNEQFF. CDR3 DNA: TGTGCCAGCAGCGTCGGGACCACCTTTGGCTCCTACAATGAGCAGTTCTTC.

The gene calls are TRBV9 and TRBJ2-2; D uncertain. Germline lookup yields CDR1 SGDLS and CDR2 YYNGEE. Trimming took off 5 bases at V and 7 bases at J, with 18 bases between the two ends. CDR3 length equals 15 residues. CDR3 sequence (DNA): TGTGCCAGCAGACCCACCCCTACGGGCTTCGGGGAGCTGTTTTTT. Translation gives CASRPTPTGFGELFF. Full variable domain (outside the CDR3, taken from reference TRBV9 and TRBJ2-2): DSGVTQTPKHLITATGQRVTLRCSPRSGDLSVYWYQQSLDQGLQFLIQYYNGEERAKGNILERFSAQQFPDLHSELNLSSLELGDSALYFCASRPTPTGFGELFFGEGSRLTVL.

This chain uses TRBV5-1 with TRBJ2-3; D is unclear. The germline V gene encodes CDR1 SGHRS and CDR2 YFSETQ. CDR3 length: 14 amino acids. With 0 bases removed from V and 2 bases from J, the gap between germline ends came to 7 bases. DNA for the CDR3: TGCGCCAGCAGCTTGGGTCGGCTCACAGATACGCAGTATTTT. Residues: CASSLGRLTDTQYF.

This chain connects TRBV11-2 to TRBJ2-3; D is uncertain. This CDR3 comprises 13 residues. Deletions cut 5 bases from V and 4 bases from J, with 10 bases between. CDR1 and CDR2 (germline): SGHAT, FQNNGV. CDR3 region: CASSPTRADTQYF. The CDR3 coding sequence is TGTGCCAGCAGCCCGACTCGGGCAGATACGCAGTATTTT.

This clone was picked up a small number of times. The rearrangement links TRBV5-4 to TRBJ2-7; D unresolved. The CDR3 covers 14 residues. The ends were cut back, 0 bases at V and 3 bases at J, with 10 bases in the middle. Germline CDR1 SGHNT, CDR2 YYREEE (reference sequence). The CDR3 DNA follows: TGTGCCAGCAGCTTGGCTGGCAGCCTCTACGAGCAGTACTTC. It yields the protein CASSLAGSLYEQYF.

In this sample, this clone turned up a few times. The rearrangement uses TRBV5-1 and TRBJ1-2; perhaps TRBD1 as D (6 bases). The V gene's germline CDR1 is SGHRS and CDR2 YFSETQ. V was pared by 0 bases and J by 0 bases, with 12 bases between. The CDR3 is made up of 16 amino acids. DNA for the CDR3: TGCGCCAGCAGCTTGGGGGACACCGGTTCTAACTATGGCTACACCTTC. It translates to CASSLGDTGSNYGYTF.

The chain couples TRBV5-1 to TRBJ1-2, with a tentative D call TRBD1 (6 bases). V shed 0 bases and J shed 5 bases, with 11 bases lying between them. From germline, CDR1 is SGHRS and CDR2 YFSETQ. The CDR3 is 14 amino acids. CDR3 sequence: CASSLGQETYGYTF. CDR3 coding DNA: TGCGCCAGCAGCTTGGGACAGGAAACATATGGCTACACCTTC.

The chain has TRBV11-2 and TRBJ2-1; 7 positions agree with TRBD2. The CDR3 consists of 15 residues. Per the germline V gene, CDR1 is SGHAT and CDR2 is FQNNGV. Trimming took 6 bases from V and 4 from J; bases not matched to a gene: 9. CDR3 sequence (DNA): TGTGCCAGCAGATTCACCGGGACTACGTACAATGAGCAGTTCTTC. Encoded protein: CASRFTGTTYNEQFF.

The table lists this clone with a few counts. V usage is TRBV12-5 and J usage is TRBJ1-1; 9 bases match TRBD1. The junction had 17 bases not matched to a gene; V was cut back by 5 bases and J by 7 bases. Per germline, CDR1 LGHNT and CDR2 FRNRAP. CDR3 length: 17 amino acids. The CDR3 coding sequence is TGTGCTAGTGGTCCACGGTCAACTGGGACAGGGCCTTTTGAAGCTTTCTTT. Translated: CASGPRSTGTGPFEAFF.

The chain has TRBV6-1 and TRBJ1-4, with D possibly TRBD1 on 6 matching bases. The CDR3 runs to 13 residues. The V end was cut by 7 bases, the J end by 3 bases, with 9 bases between. CDR1 MNHNS and CDR2 SASEGT come from the germline V gene. The CDR3 is CASKRGPNEKLFF. Here the CDR3 DNA reads TGTGCCAGCAAGCGGGGGCCTAATGAAAAACTGTTTTTT.